The clone carrying this T cell receptor beta chain was seen more than once but under ten times. Its target is not known. This CDR3 is built from 16 residues. CDR1 and CDR2 from the germline V gene are SEHNR and FQNEAQ (reference sequence). Trimming pared 5 bases from V and 0 bases from J, leaving 15 bases between. This specimen comes from a study of CD8 T cells in ankylosing spondylitis. General study results and limits: Clones linked to disease, bearing a CD8+ phenotype, were relatively rare in peripheral blood. Reportedly, disease-linked clones are significantly enriched in ankylosing spondylitis patients' matched synovial fluid. Existing reports had already noted some motif variants in reactive arthritis synovial fluid and blood.

By quantitative 5'-RACE with molecular barcodes, the TCR beta libraries were made. Via MiXCR, TCRdb re-called the 5' RACE reads, giving one row per CDR3 protein. Of 240,000 or so distinct CDR3 sequences detected, roughly 10% appear once; the ten largest clones hold less than 8%. Sequenced material: blood, either unsorted or a sorted T cell fraction (not recorded which). The chain employs TRBV7-9 and TRBJ2-3, with a possible D match to TRBD2 (5 bases). The sequence derives from a male donor with ankylosing spondylitis or in good health (not recorded which). The CDR3 region has the DNA TGTGCCAGCAGCAGTCCCGGGAACCCTAGCACAGATACGCAGTATTTT. The encoded protein is CASSSPGNPSTDTQYF.